This entry is about one T cell receptor (beta chain). The antigen it recognizes is unknown. No base qualities exist here, and no much larger clone lies one base off it. Including the terminal cysteine and phenylalanine, the CDR3 comprises 15 residues. The DNA shown is the 45-base CDR3, in frame from base 1. Trimming takes 7 bases off V and 6 bases off J; junction bases not matched to a gene: 12. Per the germline V gene, SGDLS is the CDR1 and YYNGEE is the CDR2. Using the deep immunoSEQ assay, multiplex PCR amplified TCR CDR3 regions from genomic DNA. Extracted genomic DNA from each cell subset was spread evenly across all wells of several immunoSEQ 96-well plates, with each plate serving as a replicate. For sorted subsets, each replicate PCR was loaded with about 0.2 ug genomic DNA, equivalent to approximately 33,000 T cell genomes. Purified libraries were measured with a Qubit 3.0 fluorometer, size-checked on a Bioanalyzer 2100, and measured again with the KAPA Library Quantification kit. Every immunoSEQ 96-well plate was sequenced on a dedicated single-read 150-cycle Illumina NextSeq 550 flow cell. The original pipeline was this. Because the immunoSEQ output held only junctional sequences and lacked quality scores, the filtering could not match the filtering applied to full-length reads. To assign V/J genes and CDR3, sequences were annotated against IMGT germline references using PyIR, a Python wrapper for IgBLAST v1.9. Any read was removed if the V/J assignment was weak (E-value above 1e-6), the CDR3 was missing, or the read contained stop codons, out-of-frame junctions, or ambiguous translated residues. V3J clonotypes were defined as sequences sharing the same inferred V gene, J gene, and CDR3 amino acid sequence. Percentage overlap between repertoires was calculated by dividing the number of shared unique clonotypes by the size of the smaller repertoire. RTK rarefaction, the Chao1 estimator, and Recon v2.1 estimates of unobserved clonotypes were used to assess repertoire richness. For all TCRbeta clonotypes obtained by the gDNA method from several donors, generation probabilities were computed with OLGA. Not all clones reach the TCRdb copy of this immuneACCESS table, which keeps in-frame sequences only. Checked studies attribute under half of the gap to unresolved V genes and leave the rest unexplained. That table supplies the V and J calls and clone size; D and trimming were determined from the DNA. The sample table lists around 2,000,000 clones, about 95% of them with a count of one. The biggest ten clones account for 1.2% of the sample.

This record comes from a study of shared clonotypes between healthy human individuals (dated by TCRdb to about 2020). Context from the whole study: Three men and two women, aged 18 to 49 years, made up the cohort. For each donor, three plates each were used for CD4 naive and CD4 memory, two plates were used for CD8 naive, and one plate was used for CD8 memory. To estimate repertoire size and how much clonotypes are shared between individuals, the study performed deep sequencing of blood TCR repertoires from five healthy adults. Libraries were prepared and TCR repertoires were sequenced by different laboratories using diverse techniques, in order to increase sequencing depth and limit assay-specific biases. Leukapheresis yielded between about 0.94 and 10 billion PBMCs per donor.

General study outcomes and caveats: Sampling was restricted to blood, and TCR repertoires in tissues likely differ from the TCR repertoires found in blood. Because the study included only a small number of donors, the genetic and exposure-history diversity represented was limited. Pairwise subsampling indicated that sequencing depth was expected to affect the degree of clonotype sharing among donors. Naive subsets generally had larger estimated clonotype richness than memory subsets did. When several donors were compared, the shared fraction of clonotypes was around 5% for naive CD4, roughly 3.3% for naive CD8, roughly 2.5% for memory CD4, and roughly 0.43% for memory CD8. Compared with non-shared clonotypes, the clonotypes found in all four sorted-subset donors had higher generation probabilities. Rarefaction of sorted-subset datasets indicated incomplete sequencing despite the large sequencing depth.

CD8 naive samples were obtained by positive selection for CCR7 among CD45RO-negative cells, yielding a CD45RA+CCR7+ population from which TemRA cells were excluded. The donors were healthy, HIV-negative adults who had no recently reported acute infections or vaccinations. All donors were Caucasian adults living in Nashville, Tennessee, USA. After blood collection by leukapheresis, PBMCs were isolated using Ficoll-Histopaque density gradient centrifugation and then cryopreserved in the vapor phase of liquid nitrogen. Purity and quantity of every magnetically sorted T cell population were checked by analytical flow cytometry. Genomic DNA was isolated from each sorted fraction and quantified by UV absorbance on a Nanodrop 2000c.

The source is a man younger than 35 in good health. Recombination linked TRBV9 to TRBJ2-2; TRBD2 aligns with 7 central bases. The sequencing input was naive CD8+ T cells sorted from blood. In the paper's terms, the cell subset or site label means: CD45RA+CCR7+. The CDR3 corresponds to CASGQAGTRAGELFF. The DNA is as follows: TGTGCCAGCGGCCAAGCGGGAACTCGAGCCGGGGAGCTGTTTTTT.